A single sample is the source of the 22 T cell receptor beta chains below, sequenced in a study of CD8 T cells in ankylosing spondylitis (dated by TCRdb to about 2017). Study-wide findings and limitations: A TCR beta motif made up of 7 to 9 highly homologous amino acid variants appeared to be characteristic of blood from ankylosing spondylitis patients.

These receptors are not linked to any known antigen. Libraries were prepared through 5' RACE. The data were produced on an Illumina HiSeq 2500. TCRdb passed the public sequencing reads through fastp at Q25 and MiXCR, retaining productive beta sequences. Every CDR3 protein is listed once, alongside the most common genes and DNA of its rows. This sample comprises approximately 440,000 distinct CDR3 sequences, 17% of them detected only once. The top ten clonotypes cover approximately 1% of the sample. Sequencing input: blood, either unsorted or a sorted T cell fraction (not recorded which). The receptors shown here come from a male donor with ankylosing spondylitis.

The rearrangement links TRBV20-1 to TRBJ2-2, with D perhaps matching TRBD1 or TRBD2 (7 bases each). V lost 1 base, J lost 0 bases, and 12 bases lay in between. Germline assignment: CDR1 DFQATT and CDR2 SNEGSKA (reference sequence). CDR3 length: 16 residues. The CDR3 DNA sequence: TGCAGTGCTAGAGTTCAGGGGGGGGCGAACACCGGGGAGCTGTTTTTT. This sequence encodes CSARVQGGANTGELFF.

The chain uses TRBV2 and TRBJ1-1; no definite D call. The CDR3 sequence is 16 residues long. The V and J ends lost 8 bases and 4 bases respectively, with 23 bases between them. Germline V gene sequence: CDR1 SNHLY, CDR2 FYNNEI. CDR3 coding DNA: TGTGCCAGCGGATCCCCGGGAGTATTCTCTCTCACTGAAGCTTTCTTT. It codes for CASGSPGVFSLTEAFF.

The chain has TRBV20-1 and TRBJ2-3; D perhaps matches TRBD1 (6 bases). The germline V gene encodes CDR1 DFQATT and CDR2 SNEGSKA (reference sequence). V was shortened by 5 bases and J by 6 bases, with 12 bases between the two germline ends. The CDR3 is made up of 12 amino acids. CDR3 region: CSADIRGDTQYF. CDR3 bases: TGCAGTGCTGATATCAGGGGCGATACGCAGTATTTT.

The chain carries TRBV19 and TRBJ2-7; TRBD2 is a possible D gene (6 bases). V was clipped by 5 bases and J by 5 bases, with 13 bases between them. The CDR3 extends over 13 amino acids. The germline CDR1 and CDR2 sequences are LNHDA and SQIVND (reference sequence). The CDR3 loop is CASSPPGLNEQYF. As DNA, the CDR3 is TGTGCCAGTAGTCCACCGGGACTGAACGAGCAGTACTTC.

The rearrangement joins TRBV20-1 to TRBJ1-6; maybe TRBD1 (6 bases). V lost 3 bases, J lost 4 bases, and 16 bases lay in between. Germline V gene sequence: CDR1 DFQATT, CDR2 SNEGSKA (reference sequence). The CDR3 loop spans 16 amino acids. The CDR3 protein is CSARSFAGTYNSPLHF. DNA of the CDR3: TGCAGTGCTAGGAGTTTCGCCGGGACATATAATTCACCCCTCCACTTT.

This sequence joins TRBV3-1 and TRBJ1-1, with D uncertain. The CDR3 has 12 amino acids. V was trimmed by 1 base and J by 6 bases, leaving 6 bases between them. Looked up from germline, CDR1 is LGHDT and CDR2 is YNNKEL (reference sequence). The CDR3 region is CASSQVWSEAFF. In DNA form, the CDR3 reads TGTGCCAGCAGCCAAGTTTGGTCTGAAGCTTTCTTT.

This clonotype was recorded a few times. The rearrangement joins TRBV29-1 to TRBJ1-1; D not resolved. V lost 6 bases to trimming and J lost 1 base, with 12 bases between them. Germline V lookup: CDR1 SQVTM, CDR2 ANQGSEA. The CDR3 sequence is 13 residues long. CDR3 coding DNA: TGCAGCGTGTCCAGTAGCGCGAACACTGAAGCTTTCTTT. Its translation is CSVSSSANTEAFF.

This chain joins TRBV7-9 and TRBJ2-1; TRBD2 agrees at 12 bases. CDR1 SEHNR and CDR2 FQNEAQ come from the germline V gene (reference sequence). V was clipped by 5 bases and J by 4 bases; unmatched bases: 6. This CDR3 region has 16 residues. This CDR3 reads CASSRLAGESYNEQFF. CDR3 in DNA: TGTGCCAGCAGCAGACTAGCGGGGGAGAGTTACAATGAGCAGTTCTTC.

This clonotype was detected only a few times. The V and J genes are TRBV20-1 and TRBJ2-3; tentative D call: TRBD1 (6 bases). The CDR3 sequence is 14 residues long. V lost 3 bases to trimming and J lost 0 bases, with 10 bases between them. From germline, CDR1 is DFQATT and CDR2 SNEGSKA (reference sequence). The CDR3 protein is CSASVGTSTDTQYF. DNA of the CDR3: TGCAGTGCTAGCGTCGGGACAAGCACAGATACGCAGTATTTT.

This clonotype was found a few times. The chain recombines TRBV5-1 with TRBJ2-7, with TRBD1 matching over 10 bases. The CDR3 covers 14 residues. With 5 bases clipped from V and 5 bases from J, the junction kept 7 bases outside the gene matches. CDR1 and CDR2 from the germline V gene are SGHRS and YFSETQ. CDR3 loop: CASRLEGTGDEQYF. DNA of the CDR3: TGCGCCAGCAGGTTAGAGGGGACAGGGGACGAGCAGTACTTC.

This clonotype appeared many times. J is TRBJ2-1 and V is TRBV12-3 or TRBV12-4, with 10 bases matching TRBD1. The trim removed 4 bases at V and 4 bases at J, leaving 4 bases unmatched. The CDR3 covers 15 residues. This chain's CDR3 is CASSSGTGAYNEQFF. CDR3 DNA: TGTGCCAGCAGTTCCGGGACAGGGGCGTACAATGAGCAGTTCTTC.

In its sample, this clonotype was seen a few times. The chain joins TRBV15 to TRBJ2-3; the D call may be TRBD1 or TRBD2 (6 bases each). The CDR3 has 14 amino acids. Germline CDR1 and CDR2: LNHNV and YYDKDF (reference sequence). V lost 5 bases and J lost 2, with 11 bases in between. CDR3: CATSPRGDTDTQYF. DNA of the CDR3: TGTGCCACCAGCCCGAGGGGGGACACAGATACGCAGTATTTT.

The chain carries TRBV20-1 and TRBJ2-1, with TRBD2 matching 10 bases. The CDR3 runs 16 residues. Germline CDR1 and CDR2: DFQATT and SNEGSKA (reference sequence). V lost 0 bases and J lost 4; bases outside the gene matches: 6. This CDR3 reads CSARDAGAGGYNEQFF. The CDR3 DNA follows: TGCAGTGCTAGAGATGCAGGAGCGGGAGGGTACAATGAGCAGTTCTTC.

This sequence joins TRBV18 and TRBJ2-7, with 10 bases fitting TRBD1. V lost 4 bases to trimming and J lost 7 bases; unmatched junction nucleotides: 4. Germline CDR1 reads KGHSH; CDR2 reads LQKENI. This CDR3 has 13 residues. The CDR3 here is CASSRDRGEEQYF. Written as DNA, the CDR3 is TGTGCCAGCTCACGGGACAGGGGTGAAGAGCAGTACTTC.

This clonotype was seen repeatedly, ten times or more. The rearrangement links TRBV3-1 to TRBJ2-1; 7 bases agree with TRBD2. CDR1 and CDR2 from the germline V gene are LGHDT and YNNKEL (reference sequence). V was pared by 4 bases and J by 6 bases, with 15 bases of the junction left unmatched. The CDR3 runs to 17 residues. The DNA for the CDR3 is TGTGCCAGCAGCCGGAAGATCCGGGACTACCTAACCAATGAGCAGTTCTTC. Its protein is CASSRKIRDYLTNEQFF.

The chain carries TRBV15 and TRBJ2-1; maybe TRBD1 (6 bases). V lost 0 bases to trimming and J lost 0 bases, with 15 bases between them. This CDR3 has 18 residues. Germline-derived CDR1 and CDR2 are LNHNV and YYDKDF (reference sequence). DNA of the CDR3: TGTGCCACCAGCAGAGATCCCGGACAGACGAGCTCCTACAATGAGCAGTTCTTC. Translation gives CATSRDPGQTSSYNEQFF.

About this clonotype itself: One end of the junction is discordant with germline, which a read error may explain. The chain employs TRBV18 and TRBJ2-3, with D tentatively TRBD1 or TRBD2 (5 bases each). The germline V gene has CDR1 KGHSH and CDR2 LQKENI. The CDR3 has 15 residues. The CDR3 is CASSPREPSTDTQYF. CDR3 sequence (DNA): TGTGCCAGTTCACCCAGGGAGCCAAGCACAGATACGCAGTATTTT.

This clonotype has a handful of counts. The gene calls are TRBV19 and TRBJ2-2; 13 bases line up with TRBD2. The CDR3 is 18 amino acids. Germline V CDR1 and CDR2: LNHDA, SQIVND (reference sequence). V was pared by 8 bases and J by 3 bases, with 12 bases of the junction left unmatched. CDR3 coding DNA: TGTGCCAGTGCTTTAACGGGACTAGCGGGAACGGACACCGGGGAGCTGTTTTTT. This sequence encodes CASALTGLAGTDTGELFF.

This sequence joins TRBV20-1 and TRBJ2-3, with D possibly TRBD2 on 7 matching bases. Per the germline V gene, CDR1 is DFQATT and CDR2 is SNEGSKA (reference sequence). V lost 2 bases and J lost 4, with 13 bases in between. This CDR3 comprises 14 residues. The CDR3 loop reads CSARYRGAADTQYF. The CDR3 nucleotides are TGCAGTGCTAGATATCGGGGGGCCGCAGATACGCAGTATTTT.

This clonotype was observed at least ten times. The rearrangement uses TRBV7-9 and TRBJ2-1; 8 positions agree with TRBD2. V shed 5 bases and J 3 bases; nucleotides not matched to a gene: 6. This CDR3 has 15 amino acids. Per germline, CDR1 SEHNR and CDR2 FQNEAQ (reference sequence). This chain's CDR3 is CASSTGLADYNEQFF. As DNA, the CDR3 is TGTGCCAGCAGCACTGGACTAGCAGACTACAATGAGCAGTTCTTC.

This clonotype came up a few times. This chain joins TRBV5-4 and TRBJ2-5; 10 nucleotides agree with TRBD2. V lost 0 bases and J lost 5; bases outside the gene matches: 1. Germline V gene lookup returns CDR1 SGHNT and CDR2 YYREEE (reference sequence). The CDR3 runs 14 residues. The CDR3 region has the DNA TGTGCCAGCAGCTTGGAACTAGCGGGGGAGACCCAGTACTTC. As protein: CASSLELAGETQYF.

This clonotype was detected a few times. The genes are TRBV13 and TRBJ2-1; D gene unclear. CDR3 length: 15 residues. Trimming left V 5 bases short and J 9 bases short, with 20 bases between. Germline V gene lookup returns CDR1 PRHDT and CDR2 FYEKMQ (reference sequence). Written as DNA, the CDR3 is TGTGCCAGCAGCCCCCGTAGAGGCTCTTGGGGTGAGCAGTTCTTC. Protein sequence: CASSPRRGSWGEQFF.